Shown below are 21 T cell receptor beta chains from a single sample sequenced in a study of neurological immune-mediated disorders. Each CDR3 protein gets one entry after TCRdb re-called the 5' RACE reads with MiXCR. This sample has around 70,000 distinct CDR3 sequences, with roughly 5.5% found just once. Sequences were obtained from PBMCs. These receptors all stem from a woman under 40 with multiple sclerosis.

This clonotype showed up many times. This chain's CDR3 is CASSKAGETSGGGGTDTQYF. The CDR3 nucleotides read TGTGCCAGCAGCAAAGCAGGGGAGACTAGCGGGGGCGGGGGCACAGATACGCAGTATTTT. The gene calls are TRBV21-1 and TRBJ2-3; the table's D call, TRBD2, was not checked against the DNA. TRBV21-1 is tagged as a pseudogene. The length of the CDR3 is 20 residues.

This clonotype was recorded at least ten times. The J gene is TRBJ2-3, the V gene TRBV29-1, with D perhaps TRBD1 or TRBD2 (5 bases each). The CDR3 contains 13 residues. The germline CDR1 and CDR2 sequences are SQVTM and ANQGSEA. The ends were cut back, 5 bases at V and 0 bases at J, with 9 bases in the middle. The CDR3 sequence is CSVSGPSTDTQYF. The CDR3 DNA reads TGCAGCGTTTCGGGACCGAGCACAGATACGCAGTATTTT.

This clonotype was counted many times. The chain couples TRBV7-9 to TRBJ1-2; maybe TRBD1 (5 bases). Germline assignment: CDR1 SEHNR and CDR2 FQNEAQ (reference sequence). The ends were cut back, 1 base at V and 0 bases at J, with 15 bases in the middle. This CDR3 comprises 17 residues. The CDR3 nucleotides read TGTGCCAGCAGCTTAGTCCCTCGGGGGTCCGCTAACTATGGCTACACCTTC. The encoded protein is CASSLVPRGSANYGYTF.

This clonotype appeared many times. The CDR3 is CATSRGTDYGYTF. In nucleotides, the CDR3 is TGTGCCACCAGCAGAGGGACAGACTATGGCTACACCTTC. The V call is TRBV15, the J call TRBJ1-2, with a weak D call TRBD1 (6 bases). CDR3 size: 13 residues. In germline, CDR1 is LNHNV, CDR2 YYDKDF (reference sequence). V was cut by 1 base and J by 3 bases, with 6 bases left in between.

In this sample, this clonotype turned up a few times. The germline gene is not matched at one end of the junction; a read error may be the cause. This chain connects TRBV7-9 to TRBJ2-3; unclear D gene. The CDR3 has 10 amino acids. Germline CDR1 and CDR2: SEHNR and FQNEAQ (reference sequence). The CDR3 coding sequence is TGTGCCAGAAGCTTCAAGGAGCAGTATTTT. Amino acids: CARSFKEQYF.

This clonotype was observed a handful of times. Sequence at one end of the junction differs from germline and may be a read error. The J gene is TRBJ1-6, the V gene TRBV6-7; maybe TRBD1 (6 bases). TRBV6-7 falls under the ORF class, with uncertain function. This CDR3 contains 16 residues. The CDR3 nucleotides read TGTGCCAGCAGTTACTTCTCTACAAACAGGGCTTCACCCCTCAACTTT. Translated, it gives CASSYFSTNRASPLNF.

The sample holds many counts of this clonotype. The V gene is TRBV5-1, the J gene TRBJ2-7; TRBD2 matches 12 bases. This CDR3 has 16 amino acids. CDR1 and CDR2 from the germline V gene are SGHRS and YFSETQ. Trimming at V came to 0 bases and at J to 6 bases, leaving 7 bases not matched to a gene. CDR3 DNA sequence: TGCGCCAGCAGCTTGGGACTTACTAGCGGGGGGACCGAGCAGTACTTC. Protein sequence: CASSLGLTSGGTEQYF.

This clonotype appeared many times. The V gene is TRBV4-2, the J gene TRBJ1-2, with D possibly TRBD1 on 5 matching bases. Per germline, CDR1 LGHNA and CDR2 YNFKEQ. Trimming stripped 2 bases from V and 2 bases from J, with 15 bases between. The CDR3 is 16 residues long. The CDR3 loop reads CASSQTLGDRNYGYTF. CDR3 DNA sequence: TGTGCCAGCAGCCAAACCCTGGGGGACCGCAACTATGGCTACACCTTC.

This clonotype was observed a few times. The chain combines TRBV7-9 with TRBJ2-2; D may be TRBD2 (6 bases). This CDR3 has 15 amino acids. Germline CDR1 SEHNR, CDR2 FQNEAQ (reference sequence). V lost 5 bases and J 0 bases, leaving 10 bases between the germline ends. The chain's CDR3 is CASSRGTANTGELFF. Here the CDR3 DNA reads TGTGCCAGCAGCCGGGGGACCGCGAACACCGGGGAGCTGTTTTTT.

This clonotype showed up many times. The chain combines TRBV4-1 with TRBJ2-2; weak D call: TRBD1 (5 bases). Germline CDR1 is MGHRA and CDR2 is YSYEKL. The V and J ends lost 3 bases and 2 bases respectively, with 10 bases between them. The CDR3 is 15 residues long. CDR3 bases: TGCGCCAGCAGCCAGGGGCAGGGTAACACCGGGGAGCTGTTTTTT. Translating it yields CASSQGQGNTGELFF.

This clonotype has a count of ten or more. The gene calls are TRBV19 and TRBJ1-2; no clear D. The CDR3 totals 14 residues. V was shortened by 6 bases and J by 1 base, with 12 bases between the two germline ends. The germline gives CDR1 LNHDA, CDR2 SQIVND (reference sequence). The CDR3 coding sequence is TGTGCCAGTAGGGTCGCGGGGAGTAACTATGGCTACACCTTC. Translated, it gives CASRVAGSNYGYTF.

This clonotype showed up many times. The V and J genes are TRBV7-2 and TRBJ1-1, with a possible D match to TRBD1 (6 bases). This CDR3 contains 13 residues. The V gene lost 4 bases and the J gene lost 7 bases, with 13 bases spanning the gap. Germline CDR1 and CDR2: SGHTA and FQGNSA. In nucleotides, the CDR3 is TGTGCCAGCAGCTCCGACAGGCGAAATGAAGCTTTCTTT. This encodes CASSSDRRNEAFF.

This clonotype appeared many times. V gene TRBV29-1 combines with J gene TRBJ2-7, with D maybe TRBD1 (6 bases). The length of the CDR3 is 14 residues. V was clipped by 4 bases and J by 2 bases, with 15 bases between them. Per germline, CDR1 SQVTM and CDR2 ANQGSEA. The DNA of the CDR3 is TGCAGCGTTGCTGTCGACAGGACCGCCTACGAGCAGTACTTC. Protein: CSVAVDRTAYEQYF.

This clonotype was detected many times. This CDR3 reads CASSFPGGSTEAFF. The DNA of the CDR3 is TGCGCCAGCAGCTTCCCAGGGGGTTCCACTGAAGCTTTCTTT. The gene calls are TRBV5-1 and TRBJ1-1; 7 bases fit TRBD1. The CDR3 is 14 amino acids. V was clipped by 2 bases and J by 4 bases; unmatched bases: 5. Germline V gene data show CDR1 as SGHRS and CDR2 as YFSETQ.

This clonotype was detected only a few times. Its ends do not fully match the called genes, so a read error is possible. V usage is TRBV20-1 and J usage is TRBJ1-5; the D is unclear. This CDR3 spans 15 amino acids. Looked up from germline, CDR1 is DFQATT and CDR2 is SNEGSKA (reference sequence). DNA of the CDR3: TGCAGTGCTAGGGGGAACCGGGGTTCAAATCAGCCCCAGAATTTT. It is translated as CSARGNRGSNQPQNF.

This clonotype was recorded at least ten times. The chain couples TRBV2 to TRBJ1-1; TRBD1 aligns across 7 bases. Germline-derived CDR1 and CDR2 are SNHLY and FYNNEI. There are 13 residues in the CDR3. Trimming removed 4 bases from V and 6 bases from J; junction bases left unmatched: 5. CDR3 bases: TGTGCCAGCAGTGGGTTACAGGGGTCTGAAGCTTTCTTT. It yields the protein CASSGLQGSEAFF.

V is TRBV6-5 and J is TRBJ2-7; 12 bases line up with TRBD1. The V and J ends lost 6 bases and 5 bases, in that order; junction bases with no gene match: 8. The CDR3 spans 15 residues. CDR1 and CDR2 from the germline V gene are MNHEY and SVGAGI. CDR3 in amino acids: CASRAGTGGIDEQYF. The DNA for the CDR3 is TGTGCCAGCAGAGCCGGGACAGGGGGCATAGACGAGCAGTACTTC.

This clonotype was found many times. The chain employs TRBV7-8 and TRBJ2-7, with 10 bases identical to TRBD1. Germline values: CDR1 SGHVS, CDR2 FQNEAQ. Germline trimming cut 6 bases from V and 4 bases from J; bases unmatched to any gene: 6. This CDR3 is built from 14 residues. CDR3 residues: CASRFGTGAYEQYF. CDR3 nucleotide sequence: TGTGCCAGCAGGTTCGGGACAGGGGCTTACGAGCAGTACTTC.

This clonotype came up many times. The chain joins TRBV2 to TRBJ2-1; no clear D gene. Germline V lookup: CDR1 SNHLY, CDR2 FYNNEI. The V end was cut by 2 bases, the J end by 6 bases, with 8 bases between. The CDR3 loop spans 13 amino acids. CDR3 in amino acids: CASSEWVGNEQFF. CDR3 sequence (DNA): TGTGCCAGCAGTGAATGGGTGGGCAATGAGCAGTTCTTC.

This clonotype occurred many times. The chain carries TRBV6-1 and TRBJ2-7; 8 bases line up with TRBD2. Per germline, CDR1 MNHNS and CDR2 SASEGT. The CDR3 length is 16 residues. V was clipped by 7 bases and J by 2 bases; unmatched bases: 13. The CDR3 region is CASTWTSSTFTYEQYF. The DNA of the CDR3 is TGTGCCAGCACCTGGACTAGCAGTACTTTCACCTACGAGCAGTACTTC.

This clonotype occurred many times. The chain combines TRBV10-3 with TRBJ2-7; the D is unclear. The CDR3 totals 13 residues. From germline, CDR1 is ENHRY and CDR2 SYGVKD. V was pared by 2 bases and J by 2 bases, with 7 bases between. The DNA for the CDR3 is TGTGCCATCAGTGAGGGGGTAGCCTACGAGCAGTACTTC. Translating gives CAISEGVAYEQYF.